The clone carrying this T cell receptor beta chain was detected many times. What it binds is not known. V lost 2 bases and J lost 5; bases outside the gene matches: 4. Per the germline V gene, CDR1 is LNHNV and CDR2 is YYDKDF (reference sequence). The CDR3 is made up of 15 amino acids. TCRdb re-derived calls from the RT-PCR reads in MiXCR, one entry per CDR3 protein. The sample holds hundreds of thousands of distinct CDR3 sequences, 10% to 15% seen once. The sample originates from a study of response to subunit inactivated influenza vaccine. Study results and limitations: There was a suggestion from the authors that each seasonal influenza vaccination recruits few new T cells.

The material sequenced was PBMCs from blood, taken on the day of vaccination. The chain recombines TRBV15 with TRBJ2-1; TRBD2 agrees at 9 bases. The source is a man aged 50-60 years who received an inactivated influenza vaccine. CDR3 in amino acids: CATSRLAGPNNEQFF. CDR3 nucleotides: TGTGCCACCAGCAGACTAGCGGGACCTAACAATGAGCAGTTCTTC.